This is a list of T cell receptor beta chains from one sample in a study of regulatory T cells in long-lasting Graves disease. In TCRdb, the multiplex PCR reads were re-called with MiXCR into one record per CDR3 protein. Counted here are about 450,000 distinct CDR3 sequences, less than 15% occurring once; the ten biggest clones make up under 20%. These data also formed part of another study, on T cells in Graves' hyperthyroidism and ophthalmopathy.

Sequencing was performed on peripheral blood mononuclear cells (PBMCs), taken at new diagnosis, from a patient treated with antithyroid drugs. The receptor set was obtained from a woman aged 45-65 years with Graves disease. Each CDR3 is given with its conserved first and last residue. Each record gives: D gene, J gene, V gene, clone size, CDR3 DNA, CDR3 protein. The D gene is left open where the match is weak. Expanded clones are given a class, and other clones once, few, many or no size at all.

>TRBD1|TRBJ2-7|TRBV29-1|NA
TGCAGCGTTGAGATCCCGACAGGGGGGTACTACGAGCAGTACTTC
CSVEIPTGGYYEQYF
>TRBD1|TRBJ2-7|TRBV28|many
TGTGCCAGCACCGGGACAGGACCCTACGAGCAGTACTTC
CASTGTGPYEQYF
>NA|TRBJ2-1|TRBV5-1|many
TGCGCCAGCAACTCCCGGTTCTTC
CASNSRFF
>NA|TRBJ2-7|TRBV10-2|NA
TGCGCCAGCGCACCTAGCGTCTACGAGCAGTACTTC
CASAPSVYEQYF
>TRBD1|TRBJ2-7|TRBV30|NA
TGTGCCTGGAGTGTGGGAACAGGGGCCTACGAGCAGTACTTC
CAWSVGTGAYEQYF
>NA|TRBJ2-5|TRBV6-2/TRBV6-3|NA
TGTGCCAGCAGTTACGCCTCCGGGGCAAGAGGTCAAGAGACCCAGTACTTC
CASSYASGARGQETQYF
>TRBD2|TRBJ2-1|TRBV12-3/TRBV12-4|NA
TGTGCCAGCAGTTTCAGTAGCGGGATTTACAATGAGCAGTTCTTC
CASSFSSGIYNEQFF
>TRBD2|TRBJ2-1|TRBV11-1|NA
TGTGCCAGCAGCATAACTCCGACTAGCGGGAGTTTTATTGAGCAGTTCTTC
CASSITPTSGSFIEQFF
>NA|TRBJ2-5|TRBV3-1|many
TGTGCCAGCAGCCAAGATGGCGGTGGACTCGGGATACGACAGGCCCAGTACTTC
CASSQDGGGLGIRQAQYF
>TRBD1|TRBJ1-4|TRBV28|NA
TGTGCCAGCAACCCCGGGGACAGGGGGCATGAAAAACTGTTTTTT
CASNPGDRGHEKLFF